This T cell receptor (beta chain) is drawn from a study of blood T cell repertoires in COVID-19. Germline lookup yields CDR1 LGHDT and CDR2 YNNKEL (reference sequence). The CDR3 has 14 residues. V was trimmed by 2 bases and J by 2 bases, leaving 10 bases between them. The data were produced by immunoSEQ multiplex PCR, yet TCRdb's version contains in-frame clones alone and is incomplete. Among more than 50,000 clones listed, 75% to 90% were seen once. The receptor comes from a woman aged 55-69 years with acute or convalescent COVID-19. The rearrangement uses TRBV3-1 (or the pseudogene TRBV3-2) and TRBJ2-7; D may be TRBD2 (6 bases). Specimen: peripheral blood. CDR3 nucleotides: TGTGCCAGCAGCCAAAGGACTACTACCTACGAGCAGTACTTC. It yields the protein CASSQRTTTYEQYF.